The source of this T cell receptor beta chain is a study of blood T cell repertoires in COVID-19. Study-wide context: The analysed material was cDNA or gDNA that came from T cells, B-cell-depleted T cells, or PBMCs.

J lost 1 base, V lost 0 bases, and 5 bases had no gene match. This CDR3 spans 17 amino acids. In the original workflow: Amplification of reference gene primers provided the estimated nucleated cell counts. Method: immunoSEQ multiplex PCR; TCRdb's copy keeps in-frame clones and lacks some. The D gene and trimming were derived from the DNA, and the V and J assignments and clone size from that table. Of roughly 110,000 clones listed, 84% are singletons. V usage is TRBV23-1 and J usage is TRBJ1-2; 10 bases match TRBD1. Being an ORF, TRBV23-1 has a function that is uncertain. This receptor was obtained from a human donor in a cohort sampled during active COVID-19. Sample: peripheral blood. This CDR3 is CASSQSDRGPSNYGYTF. CDR3 sequence (DNA): TGCGCCAGCAGTCAATCTGACAGGGGGCCCAGTAACTATGGCTACACCTTC.